The present T cell receptor (beta chain) was sequenced within a study of blood T cell repertoires in COVID-19. On the study more broadly: Collection of acute and convalescent COVID-19 samples took place in the United States, Italy and Spain. The cDNA or gDNA used as material had been derived from T cells, B-cell-depleted T cells, or PBMCs.

Per germline, CDR1 SGHRS and CDR2 YFSETQ. Unmatched junction bases numbered 6, after V lost 4 bases and J lost 5 bases. CDR3 length equals 14 residues. Per the original methods: Amplification from reference gene primers served as the basis for estimated nucleated cell counts. Clones were sequenced by immunoSEQ multiplex PCR, and TCRdb holds only the in-frame ones, with some missing. The DNA gave D and trimming, while V, J and clone size come from that table. The profile covers under 250,000 clones, with 92% appearing a single time and around 1.2% taken by the ten largest. This sequence joins TRBV5-1 and TRBJ2-3; 8 nucleotides agree with TRBD2. The source is a man younger than 40 with acute or convalescent COVID-19. Sequencing used peripheral blood. CDR3 nucleotide sequence: TGCGCCAGCAGCACGGGAGGGCGGGGAGATACGCAGTATTTT. Its protein is CASSTGGRGDTQYF.